Following are 17 T cell receptor beta chains from one sample sequenced in a study of molecular identifiers for immune sequencing clone quantification. TCRdb used MiXCR to reprocess the PCR reads, holding one entry per CDR3 protein. Of some 9,800 distinct CDR3 sequences listed, 15% to 20% are singletons. Source material: naive CD8+ T cells from blood, with Jurkat cell RNA spiked in. Subset described: FACS-sorted CD8+CD4-CCR7+CD45RA+ naive T cells. These receptors were obtained from a human donor in good health. Some libraries in this study had Jurkat cell RNA spiked in.

By share, this clonotype ranks as medium-sized. The rearrangement links TRBV15 to TRBJ2-5, with D unresolved. This CDR3 is built from 15 residues. Germline V gene data show CDR1 as LNHNV and CDR2 as YYDKDF (reference sequence). V was cut by 4 bases and J by 1 base, with 13 bases left in between. CDR3: CATSTVARPQETQYF. The CDR3 coding sequence is TGTGCCACCAGCACCGTCGCTAGGCCCCAAGAGACCCAGTACTTC. The whole variable domain, filled in from reference TRBV15 and TRBJ2-5, reads DAMVIQNPRYQVTQFGKPVTLSCSQTLNHNVMYWYQQKSSQAPKLLFHYYDKDFNNEADTPDNFQSRRPNTSFCFLDIRSPGLGDTAMYLCATSTVARPQETQYFGPGTRLLVL.

This clonotype was picked up many times. The chain is built from TRBV7-6 and TRBJ1-1; unclear D gene. This CDR3 has 13 amino acids. The V and J ends lost 4 bases and 2 bases respectively, with 8 bases between them. Germline values: CDR1 SGHVS, CDR2 FNYEAQ. The CDR3 loop reads CASSSGPNTEAFF. The DNA for the CDR3 is TGTGCCAGCAGCTCGGGCCCAAACACTGAAGCTTTCTTT. Using reference TRBV7-6 and TRBJ1-1 for the parts outside the CDR3, the full variable domain is GAGVSQSPRYKVTKRGQDVALRCDPISGHVSLYWYRQALGQGPEFLTYFNYEAQQDKSGLPNDRFSAERPEGSISTLTIQRTEQRDSAMYRCASSSGPNTEAFFGQGTRLTVV.

A remark on this clonotype: This sequence may be a read error, since a much larger clone differs from it by one base. CDR3 amino acids: CASAKNTGELFF. CDR3 DNA sequence: TGTGCCAGTGCCAAGAACACCGGGGAGCTGTTTTTT. The chain carries TRBV19 and TRBJ2-2, with no clear D. There are 12 residues in the CDR3. Trimming removed 8 bases from V and 1 base from J, with 5 bases in between. Germline CDR1 and CDR2: LNHDA and SQIVND (reference sequence). The whole variable domain, filled in from reference TRBV19 and TRBJ2-2, reads DGGITQSPKYLFRKEGQNVTLSCEQNLNHDAMYWYRQDPGQGLRLIYYSQIVNDFQKGDIAEGYSVSREKKESFPLTVTSAQKNPTAFYLCASAKNTGELFFGEGSRLTVL.

Of note for this clonotype: A read error may account for a junction end that differs from germline. The gene calls are TRBV7-6 and TRBJ2-1; a possible D gene is TRBD2 (7 bases). Germline assignment: CDR1 SGHVS and CDR2 FNYEAQ. CDR3 length: 16 amino acids. CDR3 amino acids: CASGLGYREGLYEQFF. CDR3 nucleotides: TGTGCCAGCGGCTTAGGGTACAGGGAGGGCCTGTATGAGCAGTTCTTC.

This clonotype is labeled medium-sized. CDR3 sequence reads: CASSLAIPGDLSSGANVLTF. The CDR3 DNA reads TGTGCCAGCAGCTTAGCGATCCCGGGAGACCTATCTTCTGGGGCCAACGTCCTGACTTTC. The chain joins TRBV7-6 to TRBJ2-6, with D possibly TRBD2 on 6 matching bases. CDR3 length equals 20 residues. From germline, CDR1 is SGHVS and CDR2 FNYEAQ. Trimming stripped 0 bases from V and 1 base from J, with 19 bases between.

This clonotype is classed as medium-sized (0.01 to 0.1%). The chain has TRBV7-9 and TRBJ2-7, with D perhaps matching TRBD1 or TRBD2 (5 bases each). The CDR3 has 13 residues. CDR1 is SEHNR and CDR2 is FQNEAQ in the germline V gene (reference sequence). V lost 5 bases and J lost 3, with 11 bases in between. The DNA of the CDR3 is TGTGCCAGCAGCCCAAGGGACGGCTACGAGCAGTACTTC. This codes for CASSPRDGYEQYF.

This clonotype has a single count. This chain joins TRBV7-6 and TRBJ2-7, with a possible D match to TRBD1 (5 bases). Trimming removed 0 bases from V and 4 bases from J, with 16 bases in between. This CDR3 comprises 16 residues. Germline loops: CDR1 SGHVS, CDR2 FNYEAQ. In nucleotides, the CDR3 is TGTGCCAGCAGCTTAGCAGGTTCCGGACACCTTTACGAGCAGTACTTC. Translated, it gives CASSLAGSGHLYEQYF. Complete variable domain (other parts from reference TRBV7-6 and TRBJ2-7): GAGVSQSPRYKVTKRGQDVALRCDPISGHVSLYWYRQALGQGPEFLTYFNYEAQQDKSGLPNDRFSAERPEGSISTLTIQRTEQRDSAMYRCASSLAGSGHLYEQYFGPGTRLTVT.

The sample holds many counts of this clonotype. The V and J genes are TRBV27 and TRBJ1-1, with 9 bases aligning to TRBD1. This CDR3 is 13 amino acids long. With V trimmed by 8 bases and J by 10 bases, 11 bases remained unmatched. Germline V gene data show CDR1 as MNHEY and CDR2 as SMNVEV (reference sequence). The CDR3 is CASGGQGSGGAFF. The CDR3 DNA is TGTGCCAGCGGGGGACAGGGCTCGGGGGGAGCTTTCTTT.

In this sample, this clonotype is medium-sized. This chain joins TRBV4-2 and TRBJ1-1, with D unclear. V was pared by 1 base and J by 1 base, with 7 bases between. The CDR3 has 14 residues. Germline CDR1 is LGHNA and CDR2 is YNFKEQ. CDR3 amino acids: CASSQVGPNTEAFF. CDR3 bases: TGTGCCAGCAGCCAAGTCGGGCCGAACACTGAAGCTTTCTTT.

This clonotype was detected many times. CDR3: CASSSWTGSYSPLHF. CDR3 nucleotides: TGTGCCAGCAGTTCGTGGACAGGATCCTATTCACCCCTCCACTTT. The chain couples TRBV27 to TRBJ1-6; 7 bases match TRBD1. CDR3 size: 15 residues. Per germline, CDR1 MNHEY and CDR2 SMNVEV (reference sequence). The trim removed 4 bases at V and 8 bases at J, leaving 8 bases unmatched.

Within the sample, this clonotype is medium-sized. V gene TRBV4-2 combines with J gene TRBJ2-7, with TRBD2 as a possible D gene (5 bases). Germline loops: CDR1 LGHNA, CDR2 YNFKEQ. The CDR3 sequence is 14 residues long. V lost 0 bases to trimming and J lost 2 bases, with 8 bases between them. CDR3 nucleotides: TGTGCCAGCAGCCAAGAGGCGGGTCCCTACGAGCAGTACTTC. Encoded protein: CASSQEAGPYEQYF.

The rearrangement links TRBV20-1 to TRBJ2-7; 10 bases agree with TRBD1. V was pared by 1 base and J by 5 bases, with 8 bases of the junction left unmatched. Germline CDR1 DFQATT, CDR2 SNEGSKA (reference sequence). CDR3 length: 15 residues. In DNA form, the CDR3 reads TGCAGTGCTAGAGTCATGACAGGGGGCACCCACGAGCAGTACTTC. Translating it yields CSARVMTGGTHEQYF.

In this sample, this clonotype is medium-sized (0.01 to 0.1%). This chain uses TRBV5-1 with TRBJ1-1; the match to TRBD1 covers 8 bases. The CDR3 is 16 amino acids. From germline, CDR1 is SGHRS and CDR2 YFSETQ. V lost 2 bases and J lost 0; bases outside the gene matches: 6. The CDR3 protein is CASSLGQGTMNTEAFF. CDR3 DNA: TGCGCCAGCAGCTTAGGACAGGGCACCATGAACACTGAAGCTTTCTTT.

This clonotype is deemed medium-sized (0.01 to 0.1%). This chain joins TRBV29-1 and TRBJ2-7; D is perhaps TRBD1 (5 bases). The CDR3 is made up of 13 amino acids. Trimming removed 7 bases from V and 4 bases from J, with 17 bases in between. Germline loops: CDR1 SQVTM, CDR2 ANQGSEA. The DNA for the CDR3 is TGCAGCGCCCAGGGAAGCCTTATGTACGAGCAGTACTTC. Its translation: CSAQGSLMYEQYF.

Comments on this clonotype: One base away lies a much larger clone, so this may be a sequencing read error. The chain recombines TRBV27 with TRBJ1-1, with 9 positions matching TRBD1. Germline CDR1 is MNHEY and CDR2 is SMNVEV (reference sequence). The CDR3 extends over 17 amino acids. The CDR3 here is CASNLGGTGLENTEAFF. The CDR3 DNA reads TGTGCCAGCAATTTAGGAGGGACAGGGCTGGAGAACACTGAAGCTTTCTTT.

This clonotype was seen ten or more times. The V and J genes are TRBV24-1 and TRBJ2-1; D gene ambiguous. Trimming shortened V by 6 bases and J by 4 bases, and 6 bases separated the two germline ends. The CDR3 runs 12 residues. Germline lookup yields CDR1 KGHDR and CDR2 SFDVKD. CDR3 in amino acids: CATSIRYNEQFF. The CDR3 region has the DNA TGTGCCACCAGTATCAGGTACAATGAGCAGTTCTTC.

This clonotype has ten or more counts. The chain couples TRBV5-1 to TRBJ2-7; unclear D gene. V was cut by 4 bases and J by 7 bases, with 9 bases left in between. CDR1 SGHRS and CDR2 YFSETQ come from the germline V gene. The CDR3 is made up of 11 amino acids. CDR3 region: CASSPGWEQYF. The DNA for the CDR3 is TGCGCCAGCAGCCCGGGCTGGGAGCAGTACTTC. Drawing the rest from reference TRBV5-1 and TRBJ2-7, the complete variable domain is KAGVTQTPRYLIKTRGQQVTLSCSPISGHRSVSWYQQTPGQGLQFLFEYFSETQRNKGNFPGRFSGRQFSNSRSEMNVSTLELGDSALYLCASSPGWEQYFGPGTRLTVT.